These T cell receptor beta chains were read from a single sample in a study of spatial heterogeneity in lung cancer. TCRdb used MiXCR to reprocess the 5' RACE reads, holding one entry per CDR3 protein. The table lists about 7,700 distinct CDR3 sequences, roughly a tenth of them singletons. Material: lung tumor tissue, obtained at surgery. The receptors here all came from a male donor with early-stage non-small cell lung cancer. Each CDR3 is given with its conserved first and last residue. Each record gives: J gene, V gene, clone size, D gene, CDR3 protein, CDR3 DNA. D genes are given only for firm matches. Size is omitted from some rows. Given values are once, few, many or a class for expanded clones.

TRBJ1-2 TRBV28 . . CASSFQLNYGYTF TGTGCCAGCAGTTTCCAGCTTAACTATGGCTACACCTTC
TRBJ2-5 TRBV6-5 medium-sized TRBD1 CASSSGTGGETQYF TGTGCCAGCAGTTCCGGGACAGGGGGGGAGACCCAGTACTTC
TRBJ2-3 TRBV6-5 medium-sized TRBD1 CASKKQGAKQDTQYF TGTGCCAGCAAAAAACAGGGGGCCAAGCAAGATACGCAGTATTTT
TRBJ2-1 TRBV19 medium-sized . CASSIANEQFF TGTGCCAGTAGTATCGCCAATGAGCAGTTCTTC
TRBJ2-1 TRBV20-1 many . CSVVVGSYNEQFF TGCAGTGTAGTTGTTGGCTCCTACAATGAGCAGTTCTTC
TRBJ2-5 TRBV7-9 large . CASSLELGSQETQYF TGTGCCAGCAGCTTAGAACTCGGGAGCCAAGAGACCCAGTACTTC
TRBJ1-1 TRBV12-3/TRBV12-4 many . CASSLKPNTEAFF TGTGCCAGCAGTTTAAAGCCGAACACTGAAGCTTTCTTT
TRBJ2-3 TRBV12-3/TRBV12-4 many . CASRGRTDTQYF TGTGCCAGCAGGGGGCGAACAGATACGCAGTATTTT
TRBJ2-3 TRBV7-2 many . CASSLGRRSTDTQYF TGTGCCAGCAGCTTGGGGCGGAGAAGCACAGATACGCAGTATTTT
TRBJ2-1 TRBV5-1 medium-sized . CASSLAGFTYNEQFF TGCGCCAGCAGCTTGGCTGGCTTCACCTACAATGAGCAGTTCTTC